The 9 T cell receptor beta chains presented below share a single source sample, sequenced in a study of cytotoxic CD8 clonotypes in ibrutinib-treated CLL. The method was immunoSEQ multiplex PCR; TCRdb's version includes in-frame clones alone and lacks a portion of them. The sample carries 330,000 or so clones, 60% to 80% recorded once. The sample here was PBMCs, taken after 36 months of ibrutinib treatment. These receptors were obtained from a human donor with chronic lymphocytic leukemia.

This rearrangement joins TRBV9 to TRBJ2-3; 8 nucleotides align to TRBD1. This CDR3 region has 15 residues. Germline lookup yields CDR1 SGDLS and CDR2 YYNGEE. The V gene end was trimmed by 0 bases and the J gene end by 4 bases; junction bases not matched to a gene: 4. The CDR3 here is CASSVAGQGSDTQYF. The CDR3 bases are TGTGCCAGCAGCGTAGCTGGACAGGGATCAGATACGCAGTATTTT.

The chain joins TRBV29-1 to TRBJ2-2; D gene uncertain. With 7 bases removed from V and 1 base from J, the gap between germline ends came to 13 bases. The CDR3 runs 14 residues. CDR1 is SQVTM and CDR2 is ANQGSEA in the germline V gene. The CDR3 loop reads CSDRERLNTGELFF. In DNA form, the CDR3 reads TGCAGCGATCGAGAGAGACTGAACACCGGGGAGCTGTTTTTT.

The V and J genes are TRBV15 and TRBJ1-5, with D possibly matching TRBD1 (6 bases). The CDR3 has 17 amino acids. In germline, CDR1 is LNHNV, CDR2 YYDKDF (reference sequence). V lost 0 bases to trimming and J lost 2 bases, with 14 bases between them. The CDR3 bases are TGTGCCACCAGCAGAGACCTCCGGACAGTAGGCAATCAGCCCCAGCATTTT. Protein product: CATSRDLRTVGNQPQHF. The whole variable domain, remainder taken from reference TRBV15 and TRBJ1-5, is DAMVIQNPRYQVTQFGKPVTLSCSQTLNHNVMYWYQQKSSQAPKLLFHYYDKDFNNEADTPDNFQSRRPNTSFCFLDIRSPGLGDTAMYLCATSRDLRTVGNQPQHFGDGTRLSIL.

V is TRBV5-1 and J is TRBJ2-6; no reliable D call. The CDR3 totals 13 residues. Germline V gives CDR1 SGHRS, CDR2 YFSETQ. The V gene lost 0 bases and the J gene lost 11 bases, with 9 bases spanning the gap. Here the CDR3 reads CASSLDAVDVLTF. CDR3 DNA sequence: TGCGCCAGCAGCTTGGATGCGGTGGACGTCCTGACTTTC.

The chain links TRBV7-2 to TRBJ2-7; 10 bases are shared with TRBD2. V dropped 2 bases and J dropped 3; count of bases not matched to a gene: 1. The CDR3 has 14 residues. From germline, CDR1 is SGHTA and CDR2 FQGNSA. The CDR3 DNA sequence: TGTGCCAGCAGCTTACGGACTAGCGGCTACGAGCAGTACTTC. Encoded protein: CASSLRTSGYEQYF.

The chain links TRBV5-5 to TRBJ1-2; no clear D gene. V dropped 7 bases and J dropped 2 bases, with 15 bases sitting between them. Per germline, CDR1 SGHKS and CDR2 YYEKEE (reference sequence). The CDR3 totals 14 residues. CDR3 loop: CASGLLGPNYGYTF. The CDR3 bases are TGTGCCAGCGGACTCCTCGGACCCAACTATGGCTACACCTTC.

In its sample, this clone was seen a few times. V usage is TRBV5-1 and J usage is TRBJ1-4; D not resolved. With 1 base removed from V and 5 bases from J, the gap between germline ends came to 6 bases. The CDR3 runs 13 residues. Germline CDR1 is SGHRS and CDR2 is YFSETQ. The CDR3 spells CASSLLGNEKLFF. The CDR3 DNA follows: TGCGCCAGCAGCTTGCTAGGAAATGAAAAACTGTTTTTT.

This clone was detected only a few times. The chain is built from TRBV9 and TRBJ1-2; D may be TRBD1 (5 bases). The CDR3 runs to 15 residues. Germline loops: CDR1 SGDLS, CDR2 YYNGEE. Trimming left V 4 bases short and J 8 bases short, with 21 bases between. The CDR3 DNA sequence: TGTGCCAGCAGCCCCCTAGTCCCAGGGATCACGGGCTACACCTTC. Amino acid sequence: CASSPLVPGITGYTF. The full variable domain, rest sourced from reference TRBV9 and TRBJ1-2, is DSGVTQTPKHLITATGQRVTLRCSPRSGDLSVYWYQQSLDQGLQFLIQYYNGEERAKGNILERFSAQQFPDLHSELNLSSLELGDSALYFCASSPLVPGITGYTFGSGTRLTVV.

The CDR3 DNA sequence: TGTGCCAGCAGACAACCACTAGCGGGAAACTCCTACAATGAGCAGTTCTTC. It translates to CASRQPLAGNSYNEQFF. This chain joins TRBV28 and TRBJ2-1, with 10 bases lining up with TRBD2. J lost 0 bases, V lost 6 bases, and 8 bases had no gene match. The CDR3 has 17 amino acids. Germline V gene lookup returns CDR1 MDHEN and CDR2 SYDVKM.